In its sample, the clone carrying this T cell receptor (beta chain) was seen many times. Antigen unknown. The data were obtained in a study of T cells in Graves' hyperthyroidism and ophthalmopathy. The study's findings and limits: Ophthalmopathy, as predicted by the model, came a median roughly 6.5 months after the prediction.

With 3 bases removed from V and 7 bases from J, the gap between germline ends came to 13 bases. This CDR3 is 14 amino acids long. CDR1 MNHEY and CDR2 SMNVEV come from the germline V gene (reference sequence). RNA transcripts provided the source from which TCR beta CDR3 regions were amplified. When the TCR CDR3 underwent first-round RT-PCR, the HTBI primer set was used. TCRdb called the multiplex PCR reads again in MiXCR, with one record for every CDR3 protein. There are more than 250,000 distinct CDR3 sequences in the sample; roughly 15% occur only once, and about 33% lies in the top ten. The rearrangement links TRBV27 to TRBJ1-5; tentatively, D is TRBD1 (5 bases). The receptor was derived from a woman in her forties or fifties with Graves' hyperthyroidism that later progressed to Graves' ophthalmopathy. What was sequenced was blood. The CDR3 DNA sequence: TGTGCCAGCAGTTTGAGGGGTGGAGGGCAGCCCCAGCATTTT. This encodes CASSLRGGGQPQHF.